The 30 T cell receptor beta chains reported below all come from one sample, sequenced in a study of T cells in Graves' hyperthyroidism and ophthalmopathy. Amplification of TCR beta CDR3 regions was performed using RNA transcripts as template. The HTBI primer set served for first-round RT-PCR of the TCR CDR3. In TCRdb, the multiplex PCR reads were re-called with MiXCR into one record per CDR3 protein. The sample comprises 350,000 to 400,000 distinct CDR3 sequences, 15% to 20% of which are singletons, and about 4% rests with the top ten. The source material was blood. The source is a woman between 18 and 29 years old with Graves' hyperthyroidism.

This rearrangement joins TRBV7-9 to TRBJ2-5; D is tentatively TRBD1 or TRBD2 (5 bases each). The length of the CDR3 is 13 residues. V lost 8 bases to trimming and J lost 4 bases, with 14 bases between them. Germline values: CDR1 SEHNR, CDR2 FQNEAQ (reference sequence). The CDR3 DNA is TGTGCCAGCGGGGGAAAAGGAGTAGAGACCCAGTACTTC. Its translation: CASGGKGVETQYF.

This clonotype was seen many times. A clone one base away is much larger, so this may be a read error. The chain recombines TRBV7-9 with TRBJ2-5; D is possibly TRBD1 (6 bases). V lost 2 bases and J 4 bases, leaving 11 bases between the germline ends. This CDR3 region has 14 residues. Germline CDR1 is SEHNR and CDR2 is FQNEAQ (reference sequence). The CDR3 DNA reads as TGTGCCAGCAGCTTAATTGGGGGCGGAGAGACCCAGTACTTC. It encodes CASSLIGGGETQYF.

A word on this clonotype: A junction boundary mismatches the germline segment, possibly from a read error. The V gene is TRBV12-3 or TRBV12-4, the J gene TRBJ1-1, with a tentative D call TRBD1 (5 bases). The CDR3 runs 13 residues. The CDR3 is CASSLAGRTEACF. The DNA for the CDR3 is TGTGCCAGCAGTTTGGCAGGGAGGACTGAAGCTTGCTTT.

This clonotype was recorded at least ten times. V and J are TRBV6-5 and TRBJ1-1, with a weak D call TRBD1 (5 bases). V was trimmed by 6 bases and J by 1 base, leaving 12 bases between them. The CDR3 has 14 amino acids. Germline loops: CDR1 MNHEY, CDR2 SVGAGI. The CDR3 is CASSYVGENTEAFF. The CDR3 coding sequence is TGTGCCAGCAGCTACGTGGGGGAGAACACTGAAGCTTTCTTT.

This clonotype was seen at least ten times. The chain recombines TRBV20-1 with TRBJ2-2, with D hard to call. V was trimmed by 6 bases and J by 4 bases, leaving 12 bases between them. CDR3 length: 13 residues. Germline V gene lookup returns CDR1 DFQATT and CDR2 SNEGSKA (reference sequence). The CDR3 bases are TGCAGTGCCACGTCAGGCGGCACCGGGGAGCTGTTTTTT. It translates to CSATSGGTGELFF.

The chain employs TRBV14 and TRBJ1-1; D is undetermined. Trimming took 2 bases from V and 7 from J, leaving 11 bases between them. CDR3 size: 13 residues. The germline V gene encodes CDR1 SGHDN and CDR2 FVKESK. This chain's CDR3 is CASSQKRTGEAFF. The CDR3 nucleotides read TGTGCCAGCAGCCAAAAAAGGACGGGTGAAGCTTTCTTT.

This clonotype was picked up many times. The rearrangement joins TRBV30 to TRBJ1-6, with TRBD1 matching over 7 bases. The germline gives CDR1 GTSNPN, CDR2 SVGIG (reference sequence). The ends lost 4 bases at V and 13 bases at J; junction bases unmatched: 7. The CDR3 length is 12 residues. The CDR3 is CAWNRDRTPLHF. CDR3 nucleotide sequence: TGTGCCTGGAATAGGGACAGAACTCCCCTCCACTTT.

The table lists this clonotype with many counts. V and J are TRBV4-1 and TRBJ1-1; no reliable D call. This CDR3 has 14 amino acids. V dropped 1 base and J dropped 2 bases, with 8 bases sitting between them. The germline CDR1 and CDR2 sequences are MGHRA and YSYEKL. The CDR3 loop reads CASSQGWGNTEAFF. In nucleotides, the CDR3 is TGCGCCAGCAGCCAAGGATGGGGAAACACTGAAGCTTTCTTT.

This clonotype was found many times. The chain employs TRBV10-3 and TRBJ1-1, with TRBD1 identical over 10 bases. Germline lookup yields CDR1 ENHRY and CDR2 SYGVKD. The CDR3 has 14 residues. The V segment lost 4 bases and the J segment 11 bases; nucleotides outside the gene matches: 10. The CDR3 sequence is CAISATGGQRWAFF. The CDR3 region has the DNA TGTGCCATCAGTGCGACAGGGGGCCAGCGGTGGGCTTTCTTT.

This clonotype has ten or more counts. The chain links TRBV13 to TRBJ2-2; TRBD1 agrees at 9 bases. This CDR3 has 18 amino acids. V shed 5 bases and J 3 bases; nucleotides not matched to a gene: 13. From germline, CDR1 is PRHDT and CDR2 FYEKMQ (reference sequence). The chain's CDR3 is CASSQDRGEVLDTGELFF. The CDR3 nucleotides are TGTGCCAGCAGCCAGGACAGGGGAGAGGTCCTGGACACCGGGGAGCTGTTTTTT. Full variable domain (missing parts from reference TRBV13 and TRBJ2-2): AAGVIQSPRHLIKEKRETATLKCYPIPRHDTVYWYQQGPGQDPQFLISFYEKMQSDKGSIPDRFSAQQFSDYHSELNMSSLELGDSALYFCASSQDRGEVLDTGELFFGEGSRLTVL.

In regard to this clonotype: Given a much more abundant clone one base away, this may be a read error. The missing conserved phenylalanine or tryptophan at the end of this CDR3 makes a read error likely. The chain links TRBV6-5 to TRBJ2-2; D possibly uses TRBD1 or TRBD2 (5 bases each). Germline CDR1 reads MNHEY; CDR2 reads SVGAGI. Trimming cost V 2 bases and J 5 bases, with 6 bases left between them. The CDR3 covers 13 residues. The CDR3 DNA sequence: TGTGCCAGCAGTTACGGGGGAACCGGGGAGCTGTTTGTT. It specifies CASSYGGTGELFV.

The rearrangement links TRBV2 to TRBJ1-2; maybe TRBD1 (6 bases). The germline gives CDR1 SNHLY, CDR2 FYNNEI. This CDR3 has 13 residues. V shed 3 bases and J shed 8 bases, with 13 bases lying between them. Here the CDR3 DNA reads TGTGCCAGCAGTGAGGAACAGGGAGTCGGCTACACCTTC. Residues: CASSEEQGVGYTF.

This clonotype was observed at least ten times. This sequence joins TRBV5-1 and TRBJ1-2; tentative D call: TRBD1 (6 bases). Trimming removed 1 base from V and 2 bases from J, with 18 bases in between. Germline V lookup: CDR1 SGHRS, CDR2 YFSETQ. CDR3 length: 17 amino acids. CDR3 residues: CASSLSVRRGANYGYTF. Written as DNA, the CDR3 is TGCGCCAGCAGCTTGTCAGTCCGAAGGGGGGCCAACTATGGCTACACCTTC.

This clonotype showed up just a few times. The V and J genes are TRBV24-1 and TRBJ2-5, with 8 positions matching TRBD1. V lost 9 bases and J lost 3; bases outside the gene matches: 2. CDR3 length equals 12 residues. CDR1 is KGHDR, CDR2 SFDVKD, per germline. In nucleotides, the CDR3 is TGTGCCACCTCGACAGGGGAAGAGACCCAGTACTTC. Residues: CATSTGEETQYF.

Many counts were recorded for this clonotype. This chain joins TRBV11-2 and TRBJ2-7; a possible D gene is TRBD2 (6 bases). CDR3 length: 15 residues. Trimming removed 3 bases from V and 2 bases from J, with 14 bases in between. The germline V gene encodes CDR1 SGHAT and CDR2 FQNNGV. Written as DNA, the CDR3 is TGTGCCAGCAGCTTGTGGCGGGGTCCACCCTACGAGCAGTACTTC. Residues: CASSLWRGPPYEQYF.

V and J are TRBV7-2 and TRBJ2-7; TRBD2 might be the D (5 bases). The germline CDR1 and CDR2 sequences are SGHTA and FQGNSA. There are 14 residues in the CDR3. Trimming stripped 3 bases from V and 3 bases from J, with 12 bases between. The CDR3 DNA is TGTGCCAGCAGCTTGGAGGATTCTTTCTACGAGCAGTACTTC. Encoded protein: CASSLEDSFYEQYF. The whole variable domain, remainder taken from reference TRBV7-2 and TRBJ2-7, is GAGVSQSPSNKVTEKGKDVELRCDPISGHTALYWYRQSLGQGLEFLIYFQGNSAPDKSGLPSDRFSAERTGGSVSTLTIQRTQQEDSAVYLCASSLEDSFYEQYFGPGTRLTVT.

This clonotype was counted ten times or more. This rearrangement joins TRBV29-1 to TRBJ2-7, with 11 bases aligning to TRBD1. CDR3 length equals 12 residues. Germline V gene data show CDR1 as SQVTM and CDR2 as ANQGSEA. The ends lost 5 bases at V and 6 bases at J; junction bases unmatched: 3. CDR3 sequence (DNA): TGCAGCGTTTGGACAGGGGGCGGCGAGCAGTACTTC. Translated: CSVWTGGGEQYF.

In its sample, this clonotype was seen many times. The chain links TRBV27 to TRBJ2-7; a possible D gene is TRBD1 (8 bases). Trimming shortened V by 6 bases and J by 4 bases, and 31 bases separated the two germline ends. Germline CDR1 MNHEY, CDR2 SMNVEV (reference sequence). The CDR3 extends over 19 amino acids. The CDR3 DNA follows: TGTGCCAGCAGACAGGGGGGGGGGACTGCAGGCCGGCCGACTTACGAGCAGTACTTC. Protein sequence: CASRQGGGTAGRPTYEQYF.

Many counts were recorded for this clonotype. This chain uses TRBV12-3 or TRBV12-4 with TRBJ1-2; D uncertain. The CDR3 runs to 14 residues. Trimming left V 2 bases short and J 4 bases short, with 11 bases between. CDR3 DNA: TGTGCCAGCAGTTTATCTCAGGACCCCTATGGCTACACCTTC. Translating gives CASSLSQDPYGYTF.

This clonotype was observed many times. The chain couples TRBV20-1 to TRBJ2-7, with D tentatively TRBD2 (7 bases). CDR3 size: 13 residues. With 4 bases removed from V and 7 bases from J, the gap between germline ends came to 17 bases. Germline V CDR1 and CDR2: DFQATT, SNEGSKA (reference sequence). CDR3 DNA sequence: TGCAGTGCTAACCTGGCGGGGGCGAGAGAGCAGTACTTC. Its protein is CSANLAGAREQYF.

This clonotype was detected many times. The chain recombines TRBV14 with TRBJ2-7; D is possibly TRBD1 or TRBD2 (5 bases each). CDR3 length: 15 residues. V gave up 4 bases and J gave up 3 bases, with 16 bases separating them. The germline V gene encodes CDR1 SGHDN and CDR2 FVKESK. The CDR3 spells CASSLSWAGSYEQYF. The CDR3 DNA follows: TGTGCCAGCAGCCTTTCTTGGGCAGGGAGCTACGAGCAGTACTTC.

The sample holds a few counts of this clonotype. CDR3 nucleotide sequence: TGCGCCAGCAGCCTGTGGACAGGGGCCACCGGGGAGCTGTTTTTT. Protein product: CASSLWTGATGELFF. This chain joins TRBV5-1 and TRBJ2-2; TRBD1 matches at 9 bases. The CDR3 runs to 15 residues. V lost 4 bases to trimming and J lost 4 bases; unmatched junction nucleotides: 5. Germline lookup yields CDR1 SGHRS and CDR2 YFSETQ.

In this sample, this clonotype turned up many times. In DNA form, the CDR3 reads TGTGCCAGCAGCTTAAGTCTCCTAGCGTCGTACAATGAGCAGTTCTTC. Its protein is CASSLSLLASYNEQFF. The rearrangement joins TRBV7-9 to TRBJ2-1; tentatively, D is TRBD2 (6 bases). The length of the CDR3 is 16 residues. Trimming removed 2 bases from V and 4 bases from J, with 15 bases in between. Germline V gene data show CDR1 as SEHNR and CDR2 as FQNEAQ (reference sequence).

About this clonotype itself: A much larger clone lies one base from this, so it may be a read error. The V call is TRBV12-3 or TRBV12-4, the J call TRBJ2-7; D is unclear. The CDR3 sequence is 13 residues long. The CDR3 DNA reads TGTGCCAGCAGTTTCGGAAGTGGTTACGGGCAGTGCTTC. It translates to CASSFGSGYGQCF.

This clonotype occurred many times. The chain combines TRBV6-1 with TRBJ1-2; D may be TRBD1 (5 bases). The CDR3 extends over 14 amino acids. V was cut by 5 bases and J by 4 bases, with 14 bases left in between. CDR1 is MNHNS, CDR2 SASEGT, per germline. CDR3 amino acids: CASSPGPGGYGYTF. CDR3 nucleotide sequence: TGTGCCAGCAGTCCAGGGCCCGGGGGCTATGGCTACACCTTC.

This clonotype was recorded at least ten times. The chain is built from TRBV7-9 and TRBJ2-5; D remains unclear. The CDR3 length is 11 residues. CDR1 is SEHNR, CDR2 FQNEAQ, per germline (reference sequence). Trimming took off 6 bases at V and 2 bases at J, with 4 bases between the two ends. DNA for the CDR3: TGTGCCAGCAGATTACAAGAGACCCAGTACTTC. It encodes CASRLQETQYF.

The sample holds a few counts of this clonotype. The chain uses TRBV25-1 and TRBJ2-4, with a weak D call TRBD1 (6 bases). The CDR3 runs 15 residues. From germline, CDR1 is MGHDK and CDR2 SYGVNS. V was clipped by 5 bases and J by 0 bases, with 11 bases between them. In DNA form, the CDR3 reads TGTGCCAGCAGTCCGGACAGTCTAGCCAAAAACATTCAGTACTTC. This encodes CASSPDSLAKNIQYF.

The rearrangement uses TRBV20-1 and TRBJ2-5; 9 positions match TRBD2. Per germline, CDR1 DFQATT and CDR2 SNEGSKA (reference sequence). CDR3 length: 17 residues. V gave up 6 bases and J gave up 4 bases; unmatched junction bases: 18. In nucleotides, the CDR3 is TGCAGTGCCGTAGGGGACTTGATAGCGGGGGCCGGAGAGACCCAGTACTTC. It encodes CSAVGDLIAGAGETQYF.

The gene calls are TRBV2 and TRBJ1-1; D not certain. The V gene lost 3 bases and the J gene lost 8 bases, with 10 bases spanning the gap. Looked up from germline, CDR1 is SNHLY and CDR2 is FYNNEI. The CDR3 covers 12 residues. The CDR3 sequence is CASSDGQREAFF. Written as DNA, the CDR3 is TGTGCCAGCAGTGACGGGCAGAGGGAAGCTTTCTTT. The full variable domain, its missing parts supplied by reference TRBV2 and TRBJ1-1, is EPEVTQTPSHQVTQMGQEVILRCVPISNHLYFYWYRQILGQKVEFLVSFYNNEISEKSEIFDDQFSVERPDGSNFTLKIRSTKLEDSAMYFCASSDGQREAFFGQGTRLTVV.

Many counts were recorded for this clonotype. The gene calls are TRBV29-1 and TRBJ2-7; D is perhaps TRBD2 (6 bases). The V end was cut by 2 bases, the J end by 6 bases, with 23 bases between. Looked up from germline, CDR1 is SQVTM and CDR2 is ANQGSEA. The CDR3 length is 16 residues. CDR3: CSVEIRGRRGSIEQYF. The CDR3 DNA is TGCAGCGTTGAAATAAGGGGACGGAGGGGTTCGATCGAGCAGTACTTC.